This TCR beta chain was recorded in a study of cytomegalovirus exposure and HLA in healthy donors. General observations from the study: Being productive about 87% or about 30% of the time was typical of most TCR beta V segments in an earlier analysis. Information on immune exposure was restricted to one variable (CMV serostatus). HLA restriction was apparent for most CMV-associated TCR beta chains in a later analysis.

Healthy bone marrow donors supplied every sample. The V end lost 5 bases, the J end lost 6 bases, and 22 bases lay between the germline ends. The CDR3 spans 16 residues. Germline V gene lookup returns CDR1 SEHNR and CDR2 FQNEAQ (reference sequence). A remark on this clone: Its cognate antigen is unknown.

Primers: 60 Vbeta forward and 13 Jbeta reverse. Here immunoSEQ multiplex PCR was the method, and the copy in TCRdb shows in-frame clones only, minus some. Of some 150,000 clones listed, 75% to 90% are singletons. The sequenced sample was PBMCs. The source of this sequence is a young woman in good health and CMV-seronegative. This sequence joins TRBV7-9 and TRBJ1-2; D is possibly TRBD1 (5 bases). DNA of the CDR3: TGTGCCAGCAGCATCACCTCCACTTGGGGGGTTGATGGCTACACCTTC. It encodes CASSITSTWGVDGYTF. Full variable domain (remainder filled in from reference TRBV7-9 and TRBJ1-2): DTGVSQNPRHKITKRGQNVTFRCDPISEHNRLYWYRQTLGQGPEFLTYFQNEAQLEKSRLLSDRFSAERPKGSFSTLEIQRTEQGDSAMYLCASSITSTWGVDGYTFGSGTRLTVV.